This T cell receptor beta chain is drawn from a study of shared clonotypes between healthy human individuals. This table comes from immunoSEQ multiplex PCR, and its TCRdb copy is limited to in-frame clones, with some not included. The sample has roughly 2 million clones; approximately 96% are singletons. The sequencing sample was made of naive CD4+ T cells sorted from blood. The subset was: CD45RA+ positively selected. The TCR originated in a man in his late teens or twenties in good health.

The DNA of the CDR3 is TGCGCCAGCAAAGCAGCGGGAGGCACAGATACGCAGTATTTT. Its translation: CASKAAGGTDTQYF. The chain couples TRBV5-1 to TRBJ2-3; 8 nucleotides align to TRBD2. The CDR3 sequence is 14 residues long. V lost 6 bases and J lost 1; bases outside the gene matches: 4. Germline V lookup: CDR1 SGHRS, CDR2 YFSETQ.